Given below is one T cell receptor (beta chain) in context. The data were obtained in a study of shared clonotypes between healthy human individuals. Only in-frame clones appear in the TCRdb table, and some are missing; sequencing was by immunoSEQ multiplex PCR. The sample lists about 1.1 million clones, around 78% occurring once. Per the germline V gene, CDR1 is SGHDT and CDR2 is YYEEEE. CDR3 length: 14 residues. The V end was cut by 2 bases, the J end by 4 bases, with 9 bases between. The rearrangement uses TRBV5-6 and TRBJ1-4; D is unclear. Input material: memory CD4+ T cells from PBMCs. Subset reported: CD45RA-negative fraction. The sequence came from a man in his late teens or twenties in good health. Some clones in this sample may be carry-over from other donors' samples. The CDR3 DNA sequence: TGTGCCAGCAGCTTCCCCGGGGTTAATGAAAAACTGTTTTTT. This translates into CASSFPGVNEKLFF.